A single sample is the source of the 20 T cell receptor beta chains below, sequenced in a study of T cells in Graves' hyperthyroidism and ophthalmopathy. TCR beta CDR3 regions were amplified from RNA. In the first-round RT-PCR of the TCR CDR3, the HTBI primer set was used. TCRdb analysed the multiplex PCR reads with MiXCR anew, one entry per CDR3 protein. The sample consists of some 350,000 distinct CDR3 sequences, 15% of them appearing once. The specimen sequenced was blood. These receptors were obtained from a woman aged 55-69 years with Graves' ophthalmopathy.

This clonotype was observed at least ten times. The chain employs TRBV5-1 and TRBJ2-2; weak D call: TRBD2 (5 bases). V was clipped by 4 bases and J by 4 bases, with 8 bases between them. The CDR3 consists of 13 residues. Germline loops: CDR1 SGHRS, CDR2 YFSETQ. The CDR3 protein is CASSGELTGELFF. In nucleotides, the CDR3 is TGCGCCAGCAGCGGGGAGCTCACCGGGGAGCTGTTTTTT. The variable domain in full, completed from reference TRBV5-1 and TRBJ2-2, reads KAGVTQTPRYLIKTRGQQVTLSCSPISGHRSVSWYQQTPGQGLQFLFEYFSETQRNKGNFPGRFSGRQFSNSRSEMNVSTLELGDSALYLCASSGELTGELFFGEGSRLTVL.

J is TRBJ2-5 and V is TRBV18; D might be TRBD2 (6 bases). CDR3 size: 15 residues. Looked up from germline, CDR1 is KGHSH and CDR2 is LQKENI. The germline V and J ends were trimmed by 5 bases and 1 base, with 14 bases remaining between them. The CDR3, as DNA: TGTGCCAGCTCAGCTACGCGGGGCGGCCAAGAGACCCAGTACTTC. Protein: CASSATRGGQETQYF.

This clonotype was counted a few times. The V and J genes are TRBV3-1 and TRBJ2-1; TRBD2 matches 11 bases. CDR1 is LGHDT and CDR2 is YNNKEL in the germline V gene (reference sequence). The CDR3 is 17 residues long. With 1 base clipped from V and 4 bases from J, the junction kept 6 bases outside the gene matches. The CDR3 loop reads CASSQGASSGGYNEQFF. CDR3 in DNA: TGTGCCAGCAGCCAAGGTGCCTCTAGCGGGGGGTACAATGAGCAGTTCTTC.

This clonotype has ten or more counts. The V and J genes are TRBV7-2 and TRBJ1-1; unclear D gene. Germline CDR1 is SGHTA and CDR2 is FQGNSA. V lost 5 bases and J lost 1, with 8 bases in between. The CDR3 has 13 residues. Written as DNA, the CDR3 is TGTGCCAGCAGCCGCCACCAGAACACTGAAGCTTTCTTT. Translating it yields CASSRHQNTEAFF.

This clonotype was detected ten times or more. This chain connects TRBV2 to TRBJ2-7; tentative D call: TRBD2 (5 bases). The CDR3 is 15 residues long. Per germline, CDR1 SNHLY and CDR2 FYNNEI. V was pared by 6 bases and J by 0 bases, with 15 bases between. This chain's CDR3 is CASRRAPTFSYEQYF. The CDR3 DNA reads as TGTGCCAGCAGGAGGGCGCCAACGTTCTCCTACGAGCAGTACTTC.

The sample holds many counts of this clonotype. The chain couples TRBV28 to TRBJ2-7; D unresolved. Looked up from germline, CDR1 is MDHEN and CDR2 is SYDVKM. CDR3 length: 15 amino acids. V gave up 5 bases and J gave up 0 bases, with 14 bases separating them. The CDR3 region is CASSPGSQSSYEQYF. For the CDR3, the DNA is TGTGCCAGCAGTCCCGGAAGTCAAAGCTCCTACGAGCAGTACTTC.

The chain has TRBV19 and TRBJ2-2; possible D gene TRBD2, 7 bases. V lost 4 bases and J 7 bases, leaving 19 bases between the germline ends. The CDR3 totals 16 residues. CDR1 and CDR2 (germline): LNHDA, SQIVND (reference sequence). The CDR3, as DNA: TGTGCCAGTAGTACCAGGGGCGGGAGAGCGGTCGGGGAGCTGTTTTTT. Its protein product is CASSTRGGRAVGELFF.

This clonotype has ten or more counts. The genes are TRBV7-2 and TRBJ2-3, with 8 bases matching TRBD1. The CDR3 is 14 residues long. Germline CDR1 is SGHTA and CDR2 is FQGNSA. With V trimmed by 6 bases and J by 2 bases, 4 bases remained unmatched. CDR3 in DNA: TGTGCCAGCAGTCGGACAGGGTACACAGATACGCAGTATTTT. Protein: CASSRTGYTDTQYF.

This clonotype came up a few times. The CDR3 bases are TGTGCCAGCAGTCCGACCGGGCAGGCTAATGAAAAACTGTTTTTT. Protein product: CASSPTGQANEKLFF. This rearrangement joins TRBV6-1 to TRBJ1-4; D uncertain. Deletions cut 5 bases from V and 3 bases from J, with 13 bases between. This CDR3 has 15 amino acids. Germline CDR1 is MNHNS and CDR2 is SASEGT.

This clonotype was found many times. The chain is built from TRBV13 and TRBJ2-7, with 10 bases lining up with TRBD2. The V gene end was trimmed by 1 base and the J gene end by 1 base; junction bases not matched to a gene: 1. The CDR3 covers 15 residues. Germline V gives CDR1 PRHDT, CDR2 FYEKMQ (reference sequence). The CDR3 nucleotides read TGTGCCAGCAGCTTAGCACTAGCGGGATCCTACGAGCAGTACTTC. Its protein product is CASSLALAGSYEQYF.

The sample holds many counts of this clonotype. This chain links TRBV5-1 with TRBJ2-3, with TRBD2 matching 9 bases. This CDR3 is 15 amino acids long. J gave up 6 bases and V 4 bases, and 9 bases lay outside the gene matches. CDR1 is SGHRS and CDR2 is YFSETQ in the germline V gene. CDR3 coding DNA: TGCGCCAGCAGCCCCGGGACTAGCCGGGATGATACGCAGTATTTT. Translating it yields CASSPGTSRDDTQYF.

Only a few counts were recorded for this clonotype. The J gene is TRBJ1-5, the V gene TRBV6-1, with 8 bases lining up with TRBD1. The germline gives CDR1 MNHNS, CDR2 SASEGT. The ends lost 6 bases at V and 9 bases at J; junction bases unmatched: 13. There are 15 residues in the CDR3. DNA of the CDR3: TGTGCCAGCAGGGAGGGACAGGCGATATCAGGGCCCCAGCATTTT. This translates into CASREGQAISGPQHF.

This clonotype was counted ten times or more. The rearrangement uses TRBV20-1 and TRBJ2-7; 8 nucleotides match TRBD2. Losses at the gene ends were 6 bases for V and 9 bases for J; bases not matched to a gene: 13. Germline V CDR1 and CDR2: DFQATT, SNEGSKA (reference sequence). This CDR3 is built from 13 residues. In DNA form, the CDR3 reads TGCAGTGCCCCTCCGGCTAGCGGGCCTGGGCAGTACTTC. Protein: CSAPPASGPGQYF.

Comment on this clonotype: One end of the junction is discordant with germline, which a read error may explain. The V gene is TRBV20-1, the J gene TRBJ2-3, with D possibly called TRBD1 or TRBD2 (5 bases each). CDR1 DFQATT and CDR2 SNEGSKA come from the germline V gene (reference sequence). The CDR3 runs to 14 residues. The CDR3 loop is CSAPTGRGTNTQYF. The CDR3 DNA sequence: TGCAGTGCGCCTACGGGACGGGGCACAAATACGCAGTATTTT.

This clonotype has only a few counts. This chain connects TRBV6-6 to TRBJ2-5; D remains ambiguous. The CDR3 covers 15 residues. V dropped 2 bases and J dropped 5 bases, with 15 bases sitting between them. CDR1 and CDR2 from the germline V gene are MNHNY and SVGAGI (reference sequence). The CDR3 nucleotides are TGTGCCAGCAGTTACACAACCGGACGACGGGAGACCCAGTACTTC. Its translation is CASSYTTGRRETQYF.

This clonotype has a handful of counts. CDR3 coding DNA: TGTGCCACCAGTCGCTCCCAGACGTCTCGGGACAATGAGCAGTTCTTC. Amino acid sequence: CATSRSQTSRDNEQFF. The chain employs TRBV24-1 and TRBJ2-1; D remains ambiguous. Trimming took off 6 bases at V and 5 bases at J, with 19 bases between the two ends. CDR1 KGHDR and CDR2 SFDVKD come from the germline V gene. This CDR3 comprises 16 residues.

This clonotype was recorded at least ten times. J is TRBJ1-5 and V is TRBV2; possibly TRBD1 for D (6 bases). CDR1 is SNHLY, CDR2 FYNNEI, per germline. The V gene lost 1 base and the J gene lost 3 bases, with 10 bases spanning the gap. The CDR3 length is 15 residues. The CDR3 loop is CASSEDPGVNQPQHF. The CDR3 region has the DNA TGTGCCAGCAGTGAAGACCCAGGGGTCAATCAGCCCCAGCATTTT.

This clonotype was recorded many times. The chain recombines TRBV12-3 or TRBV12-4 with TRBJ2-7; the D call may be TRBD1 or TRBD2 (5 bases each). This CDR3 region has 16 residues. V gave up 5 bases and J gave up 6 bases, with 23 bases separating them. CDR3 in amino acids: CASSPRDGEPVIEQYF. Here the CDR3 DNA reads TGTGCCAGCAGTCCCAGGGACGGAGAGCCAGTAATCGAGCAGTACTTC.

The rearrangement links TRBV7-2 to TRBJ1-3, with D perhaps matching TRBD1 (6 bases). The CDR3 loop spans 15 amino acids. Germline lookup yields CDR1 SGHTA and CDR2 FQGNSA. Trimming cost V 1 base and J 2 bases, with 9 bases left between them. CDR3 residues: CASSLEGGTGNTIYF. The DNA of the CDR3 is TGTGCCAGCAGCTTAGAAGGGGGAACTGGAAACACCATATATTTT.

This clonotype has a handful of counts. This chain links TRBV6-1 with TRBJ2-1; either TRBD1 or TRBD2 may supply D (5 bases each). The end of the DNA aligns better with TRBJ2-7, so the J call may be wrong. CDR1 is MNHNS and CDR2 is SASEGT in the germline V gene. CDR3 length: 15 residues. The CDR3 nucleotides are TGTGCCAGCAGTGAAGGGGGGAGCTCCTACAATGAGCAGTACTTC. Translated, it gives CASSEGGSSYNEQYF.